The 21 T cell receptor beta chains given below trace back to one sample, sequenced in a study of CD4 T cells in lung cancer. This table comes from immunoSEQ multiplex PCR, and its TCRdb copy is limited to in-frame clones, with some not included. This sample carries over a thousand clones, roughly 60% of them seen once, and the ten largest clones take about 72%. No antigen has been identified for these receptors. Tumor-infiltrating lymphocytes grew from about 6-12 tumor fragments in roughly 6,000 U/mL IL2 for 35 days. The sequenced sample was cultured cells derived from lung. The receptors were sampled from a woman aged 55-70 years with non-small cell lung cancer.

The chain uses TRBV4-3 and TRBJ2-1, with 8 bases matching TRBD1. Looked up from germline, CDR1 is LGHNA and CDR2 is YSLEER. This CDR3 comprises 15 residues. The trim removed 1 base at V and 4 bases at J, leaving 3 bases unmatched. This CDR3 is CASSQGQGAYNEQFF. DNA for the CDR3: TGCGCCAGCAGCCAAGGGCAGGGGGCTTACAATGAGCAGTTCTTC.

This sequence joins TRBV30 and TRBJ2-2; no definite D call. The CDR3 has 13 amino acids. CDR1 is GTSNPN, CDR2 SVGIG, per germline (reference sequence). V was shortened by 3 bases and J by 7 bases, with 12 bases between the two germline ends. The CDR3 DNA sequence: TGTGCCTGGAGCGGCAGACCCAGCGGGGAGCTGTTTTTT. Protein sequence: CAWSGRPSGELFF. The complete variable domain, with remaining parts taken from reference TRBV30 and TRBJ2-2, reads SQTIHQWPATLVQPVGSPLSLECTVEGTSNPNLYWYRQAAGRGLQLLFYSVGIGQISSEVPQNLSASRPQDRQFILSSKKLLLSDSGFYLCAWSGRPSGELFFGEGSRLTVL.

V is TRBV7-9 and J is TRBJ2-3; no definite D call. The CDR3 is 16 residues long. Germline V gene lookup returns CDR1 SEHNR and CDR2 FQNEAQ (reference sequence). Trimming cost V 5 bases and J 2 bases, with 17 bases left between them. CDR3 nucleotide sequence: TGTGCCAGCAGCCCTGGGGAATGGGTCTACACAGATACGCAGTATTTT. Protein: CASSPGEWVYTDTQYF. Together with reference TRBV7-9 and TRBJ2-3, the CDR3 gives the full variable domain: DTGVSQNPRHKITKRGQNVTFRCDPISEHNRLYWYRQTLGQGPEFLTYFQNEAQLEKSRLLSDRFSAERPKGSFSTLEIQRTEQGDSAMYLCASSPGEWVYTDTQYFGPGTRLTVL.

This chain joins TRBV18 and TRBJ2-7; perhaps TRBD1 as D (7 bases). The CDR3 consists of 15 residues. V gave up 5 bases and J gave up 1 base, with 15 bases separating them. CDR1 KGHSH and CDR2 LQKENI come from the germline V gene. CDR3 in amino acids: CASSSRQGGSYEQYF. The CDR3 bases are TGTGCCAGCTCATCCAGACAGGGAGGTTCCTACGAGCAGTACTTC.

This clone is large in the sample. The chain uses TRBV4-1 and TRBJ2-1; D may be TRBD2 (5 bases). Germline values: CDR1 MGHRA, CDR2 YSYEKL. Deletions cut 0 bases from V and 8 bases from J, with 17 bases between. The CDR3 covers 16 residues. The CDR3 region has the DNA TGCGCCAGCAGCCAAGATGGACTCCGGAGTGGGTATGAGCAGTTCTTC. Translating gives CASSQDGLRSGYEQFF.

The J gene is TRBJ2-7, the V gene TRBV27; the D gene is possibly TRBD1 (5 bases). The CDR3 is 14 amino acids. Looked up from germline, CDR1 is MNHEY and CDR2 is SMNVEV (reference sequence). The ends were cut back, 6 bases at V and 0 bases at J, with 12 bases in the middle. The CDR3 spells CASSGQQSSYEQYF. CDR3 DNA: TGTGCCAGCAGCGGACAACAGAGCTCCTACGAGCAGTACTTC.

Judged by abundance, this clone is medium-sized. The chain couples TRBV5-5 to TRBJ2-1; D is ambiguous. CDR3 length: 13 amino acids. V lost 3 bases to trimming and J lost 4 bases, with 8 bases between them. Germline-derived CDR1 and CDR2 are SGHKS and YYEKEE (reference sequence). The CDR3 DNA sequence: TGTGCCAGCAGCTCGACGTATTACAATGAGCAGTTCTTC. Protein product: CASSSTYYNEQFF. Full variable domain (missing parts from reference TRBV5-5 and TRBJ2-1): DAGVTQSPTHLIKTRGQQVTLRCSPISGHKSVSWYQQVLGQGPQFIFQYYEKEERGRGNFPDRFSARQFPNYSSELNVNALLLGDSALYLCASSSTYYNEQFFGPGTRLTVL.

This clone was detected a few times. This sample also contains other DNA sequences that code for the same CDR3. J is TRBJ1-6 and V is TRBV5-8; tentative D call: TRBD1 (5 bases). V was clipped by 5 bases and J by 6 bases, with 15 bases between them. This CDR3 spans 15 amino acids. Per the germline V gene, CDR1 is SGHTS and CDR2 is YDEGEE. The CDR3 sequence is CASSGASVSNSPLHF. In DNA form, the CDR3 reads TGTGCCAGCAGTGGGGCCAGTGTTAGTAATTCACCCCTCCACTTT.

The CDR3 nucleotides read TGTGCCAGCAGCTTATCTCCGTGGGGCACTGAAGCTTTCTTT. Its translation is CASSLSPWGTEAFF. The chain uses TRBV11-2 and TRBJ1-1; D gene uncertain. The germline V and J ends were trimmed by 2 bases and 4 bases, with 11 bases remaining between them. Per the germline V gene, CDR1 is SGHAT and CDR2 is FQNNGV. The CDR3 is 14 residues long.

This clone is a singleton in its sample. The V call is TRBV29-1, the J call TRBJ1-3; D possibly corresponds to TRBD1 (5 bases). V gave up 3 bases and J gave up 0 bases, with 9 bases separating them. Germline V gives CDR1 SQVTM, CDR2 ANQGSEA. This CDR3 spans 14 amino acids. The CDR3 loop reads CSVDGGSSGNTIYF. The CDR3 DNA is TGCAGCGTTGACGGGGGATCCTCTGGAAACACCATATATTTT.

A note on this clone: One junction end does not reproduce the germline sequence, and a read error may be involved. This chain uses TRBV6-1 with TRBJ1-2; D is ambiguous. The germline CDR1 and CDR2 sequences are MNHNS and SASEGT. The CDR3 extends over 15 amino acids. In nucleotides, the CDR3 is TGTGCCATCAGTGATTCGGGTTTATCACTTGATGGCTACACCTTC. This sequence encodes CAISDSGLSLDGYTF.

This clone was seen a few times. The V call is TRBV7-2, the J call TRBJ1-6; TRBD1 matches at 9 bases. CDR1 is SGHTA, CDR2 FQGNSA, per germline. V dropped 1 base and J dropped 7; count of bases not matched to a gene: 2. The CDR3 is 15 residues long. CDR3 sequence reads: CASSLGGTGNSPLHF. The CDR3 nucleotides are TGTGCCAGCAGCTTAGGGGGGACAGGGAATTCACCCCTCCACTTT.

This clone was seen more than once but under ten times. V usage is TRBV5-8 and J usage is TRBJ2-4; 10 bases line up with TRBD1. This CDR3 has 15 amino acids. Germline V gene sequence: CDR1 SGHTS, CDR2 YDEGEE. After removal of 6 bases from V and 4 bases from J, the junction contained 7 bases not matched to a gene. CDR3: CASNEGQGKKNIQYF. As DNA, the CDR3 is TGTGCCAGCAACGAGGGACAGGGGAAAAAAAACATTCAGTACTTC.

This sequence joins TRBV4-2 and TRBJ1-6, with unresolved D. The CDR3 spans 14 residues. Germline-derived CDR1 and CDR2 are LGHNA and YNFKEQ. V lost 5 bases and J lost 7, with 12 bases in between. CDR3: CASSLDAINSPLHF. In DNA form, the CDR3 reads TGTGCCAGCAGCTTAGACGCGATAAATTCACCCCTCCACTTT.

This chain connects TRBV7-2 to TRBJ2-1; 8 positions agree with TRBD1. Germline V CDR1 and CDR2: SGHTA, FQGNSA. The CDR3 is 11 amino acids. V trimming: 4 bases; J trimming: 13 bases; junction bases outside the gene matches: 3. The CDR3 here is CASSSTGVQFF. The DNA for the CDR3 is TGTGCCAGCAGCTCGACAGGGGTACAGTTCTTC.

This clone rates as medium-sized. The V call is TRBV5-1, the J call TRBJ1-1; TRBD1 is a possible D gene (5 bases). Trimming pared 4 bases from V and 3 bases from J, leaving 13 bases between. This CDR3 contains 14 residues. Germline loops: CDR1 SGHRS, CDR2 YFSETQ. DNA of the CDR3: TGCGCCAGCAGCCCCGCCCAGGGCGACACTGAAGCTTTCTTT. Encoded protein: CASSPAQGDTEAFF.

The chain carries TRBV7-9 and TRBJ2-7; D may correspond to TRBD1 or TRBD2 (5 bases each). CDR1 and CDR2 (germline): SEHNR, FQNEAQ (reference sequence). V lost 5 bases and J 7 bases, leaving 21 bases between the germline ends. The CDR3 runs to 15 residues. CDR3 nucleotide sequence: TGTGCCAGCAGCCATTCCGGGGCAGGCTTTCGGGAGCAGTACTTC. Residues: CASSHSGAGFREQYF.

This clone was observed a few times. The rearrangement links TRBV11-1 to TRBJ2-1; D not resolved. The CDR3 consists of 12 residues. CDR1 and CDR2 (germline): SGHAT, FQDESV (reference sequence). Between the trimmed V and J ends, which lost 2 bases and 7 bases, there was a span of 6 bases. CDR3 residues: CASSLFRNEQFF. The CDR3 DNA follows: TGTGCCAGCAGCTTATTTCGAAATGAGCAGTTCTTC. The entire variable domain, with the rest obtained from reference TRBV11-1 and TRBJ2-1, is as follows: EAEVAQSPRYKITEKSQAVAFWCDPISGHATLYWYRQILGQGPELLVQFQDESVVDDSQLPKDRFSAERLKGVDSTLKIQPAELGDSAMYLCASSLFRNEQFFGPGTRLTVL.

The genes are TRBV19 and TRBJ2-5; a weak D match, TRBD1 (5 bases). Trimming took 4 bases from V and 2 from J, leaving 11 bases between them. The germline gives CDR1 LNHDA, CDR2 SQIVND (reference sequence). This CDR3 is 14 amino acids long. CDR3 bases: TGTGCCAGTAGTACGACAGAACCGCAAGAGACCCAGTACTTC. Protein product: CASSTTEPQETQYF.

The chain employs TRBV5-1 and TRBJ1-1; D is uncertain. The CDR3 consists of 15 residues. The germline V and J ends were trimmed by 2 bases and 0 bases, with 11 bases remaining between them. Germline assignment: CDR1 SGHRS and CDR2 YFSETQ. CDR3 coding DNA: TGCGCCAGCAGCTTAGCCGGCCACTTGAACACTGAAGCTTTCTTT. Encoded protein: CASSLAGHLNTEAFF. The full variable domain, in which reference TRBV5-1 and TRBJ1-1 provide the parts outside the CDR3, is KAGVTQTPRYLIKTRGQQVTLSCSPISGHRSVSWYQQTPGQGLQFLFEYFSETQRNKGNFPGRFSGRQFSNSRSEMNVSTLELGDSALYLCASSLAGHLNTEAFFGQGTRLTVV.

DNA for the CDR3: TGTGCCAGCAGCTTCGGGGGGGCCGGGACAGATACGCAGTATTTT. As protein: CASSFGGAGTDTQYF. The chain recombines TRBV5-4 with TRBJ2-3, with TRBD2 identical over 8 bases. The CDR3 length is 15 residues. Germline V gene data show CDR1 as SGHNT and CDR2 as YYREEE (reference sequence). V lost 2 bases, J lost 3 bases, and 5 bases stayed unmatched.